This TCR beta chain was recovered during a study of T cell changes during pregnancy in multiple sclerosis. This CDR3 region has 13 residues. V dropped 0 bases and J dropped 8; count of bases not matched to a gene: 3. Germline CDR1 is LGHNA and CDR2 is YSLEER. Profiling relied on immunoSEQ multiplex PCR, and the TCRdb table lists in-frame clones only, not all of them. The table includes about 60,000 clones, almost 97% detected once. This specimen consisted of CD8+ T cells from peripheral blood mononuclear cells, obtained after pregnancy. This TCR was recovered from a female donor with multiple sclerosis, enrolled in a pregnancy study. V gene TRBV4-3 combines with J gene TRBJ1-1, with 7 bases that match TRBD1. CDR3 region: CASSQEVGQEAFF. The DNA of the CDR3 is TGCGCCAGCAGCCAAGAGGTGGGACAGGAAGCTTTCTTT.